One sample yielded the 6 T cell receptor beta chains listed below, sequenced in a study of vaccination effects on CD4 cells after COVID-19. The culture ran for about 11 days, and then CD4+ T cells were isolated. These TCRs' antigens remain unknown. The data were produced by immunoSEQ multiplex PCR, yet TCRdb's version contains in-frame clones alone and is incomplete. The sample lists about 74,000 clones, around 77% seen once, with roughly 2% in the top ten. The sample consisted of CD4+ T cells from PBMCs cultured without peptide, taken before COVID-19 vaccination. All receptors come from a human donor who received a COVID-19 vaccine.

This clone was recorded only once. The genes are TRBV28 and TRBJ1-3; a weak D match, TRBD1 (6 bases). Trimming cost V 7 bases and J 2 bases, with 15 bases left between them. CDR1 is MDHEN, CDR2 SYDVKM, per germline. The CDR3 length is 15 residues. The CDR3 loop reads CASITPRGPGNTIYF. The CDR3 nucleotides read TGTGCCAGCATCACCCCCAGGGGCCCTGGAAACACCATATATTTT.

This clone occurred a few times. The rearrangement joins TRBV5-6 to TRBJ1-6; TRBD1 might be the D (6 bases). CDR3 size: 16 residues. Trimming left V 1 base short and J 7 bases short, with 15 bases between. Germline-derived CDR1 and CDR2 are SGHDT and YYEEEE. The CDR3 nucleotides read TGTGCCAGCAGCTTGCGAGGGGGAAATTACAATTCACCCCTCCACTTT. Translation gives CASSLRGGNYNSPLHF.

This clone has just a few counts. The chain carries TRBV28 and TRBJ1-5, with D unclear. Looked up from germline, CDR1 is MDHEN and CDR2 is SYDVKM. The CDR3 spans 15 residues. Between the trimmed V and J ends, which lost 4 bases and 2 bases, there was a span of 12 bases. The DNA of the CDR3 is TGTGCCAGCAGTTGGGCCCTGGCCGGCAATCAGCCCCAGCATTTT. Protein product: CASSWALAGNQPQHF.

V gene TRBV5-1 combines with J gene TRBJ1-1; TRBD1 is a possible D gene (6 bases). V lost 4 bases, J lost 5 bases, and 15 bases lay in between. Germline CDR1 reads SGHRS; CDR2 reads YFSETQ. CDR3 length: 14 residues. The CDR3 sequence is CASSPAPTGTEAFF. Written as DNA, the CDR3 is TGCGCCAGCAGCCCGGCACCGACAGGAACTGAAGCTTTCTTT.

The V and J genes are TRBV5-5 and TRBJ2-1; 14 bases are shared with TRBD2. After removal of 5 bases from V and 6 bases from J, the junction contained 7 bases not matched to a gene. The length of the CDR3 is 16 residues. Germline lookup yields CDR1 SGHKS and CDR2 YYEKEE (reference sequence). CDR3: CASSSGLAGGSNEQFF. The CDR3 coding sequence is TGTGCCAGCAGTTCCGGACTAGCGGGGGGTAGCAATGAGCAGTTCTTC.

CDR3 in DNA: TGTGCCAGCAGCTTAGCTGGAGGGCCCACTGAAGCTTTCTTT. It is translated as CASSLAGGPTEAFF. This chain links TRBV7-2 with TRBJ1-1; D is unclear. Germline lookup yields CDR1 SGHTA and CDR2 FQGNSA. The length of the CDR3 is 14 residues. The V end lost 0 bases, the J end lost 4 bases, and 9 bases lay between the germline ends.